This TCR beta chain derives from a study of T cells in Graves' hyperthyroidism and ophthalmopathy. The TCR beta CDR3 regions underwent amplification using RNA transcripts as the source. First-round RT-PCR with HTBI primers amplified the TCR CDR3 region. MiXCR, run by TCRdb on the multiplex PCR reads, gives a single entry per CDR3 protein. The sample carries about 480,000 distinct CDR3 sequences, roughly 24% recorded once. Germline loops: CDR1 MGHRA, CDR2 YSYEKL. V was shortened by 0 bases and J by 4 bases, with 3 bases between the two germline ends. This CDR3 has 12 amino acids. The sequence was obtained from a woman between 25 and 40 years old with Graves' ophthalmopathy. The gene calls are TRBV4-1 and TRBJ1-2; D gene uncertain. The sequenced sample was blood. Here the CDR3 reads CASSQEAYGYTF. In DNA, the CDR3 is TGCGCCAGCAGCCAAGAGGCCTATGGCTACACCTTC.